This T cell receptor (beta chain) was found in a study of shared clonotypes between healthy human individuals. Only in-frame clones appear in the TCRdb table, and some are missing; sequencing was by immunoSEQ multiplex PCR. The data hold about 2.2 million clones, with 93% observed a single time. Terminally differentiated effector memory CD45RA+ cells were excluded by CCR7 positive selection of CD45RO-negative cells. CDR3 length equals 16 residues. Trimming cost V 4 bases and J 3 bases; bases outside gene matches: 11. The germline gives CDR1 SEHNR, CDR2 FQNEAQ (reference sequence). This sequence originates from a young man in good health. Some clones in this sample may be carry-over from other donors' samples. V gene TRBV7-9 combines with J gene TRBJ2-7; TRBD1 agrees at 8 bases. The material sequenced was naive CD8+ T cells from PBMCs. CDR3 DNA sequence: TGTGCCAGCAGCTCAAACAGGGGGAAAAAATTCTACGAGCAGTACTTC. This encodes CASSSNRGKKFYEQYF.